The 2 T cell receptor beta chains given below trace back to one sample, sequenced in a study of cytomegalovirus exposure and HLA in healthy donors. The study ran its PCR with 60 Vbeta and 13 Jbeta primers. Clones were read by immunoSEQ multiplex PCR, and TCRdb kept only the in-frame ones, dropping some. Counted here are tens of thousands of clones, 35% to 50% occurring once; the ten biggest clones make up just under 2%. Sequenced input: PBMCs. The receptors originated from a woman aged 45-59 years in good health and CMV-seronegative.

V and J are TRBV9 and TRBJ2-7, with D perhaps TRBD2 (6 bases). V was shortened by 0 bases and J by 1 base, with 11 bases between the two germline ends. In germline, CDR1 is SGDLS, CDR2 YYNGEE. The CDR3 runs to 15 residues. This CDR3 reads CASSVDSAGSYEQYF. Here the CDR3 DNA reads TGTGCCAGCAGCGTAGACTCAGCGGGTTCCTACGAGCAGTACTTC.

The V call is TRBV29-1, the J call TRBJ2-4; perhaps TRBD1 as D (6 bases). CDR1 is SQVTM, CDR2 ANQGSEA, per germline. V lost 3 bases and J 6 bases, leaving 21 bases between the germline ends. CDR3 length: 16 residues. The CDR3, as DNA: TGCAGCGTTGAGACCCGGGACACTCCGGTGGGAAACATTCAGTACTTC. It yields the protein CSVETRDTPVGNIQYF.